The clone carrying this T cell receptor beta chain has more than one count but fewer than ten. This record belongs to a study of cytomegalovirus exposure and HLA in healthy donors. Between the trimmed V and J ends, which lost 2 bases and 4 bases, there was a span of 11 bases. The CDR3 length is 13 residues. From germline, CDR1 is GTSNPN and CDR2 SVGIG (reference sequence). PCR involved 60 Vbeta and 13 Jbeta primers. Sequencing used immunoSEQ multiplex PCR; TCRdb keeps in-frame clones, though not all of them. The sample has under 150,000 clones, roughly a tenth seen once. The receptor was isolated from a male donor in good health and CMV-seronegative. The sample consisted of PBMCs. The chain employs TRBV30 and TRBJ1-1; a possible D gene is TRBD1 (6 bases). The CDR3 DNA follows: TGTGCCTGGAGTTCTGGGGGCCGCACTGAAGCTTTCTTT. This encodes CAWSSGGRTEAFF.